This T cell receptor (beta chain) originates from a study of shared T cell receptors in the human thymus (dated by TCRdb to about 2021). Concerning the study at large: The study examined how self-reactive, shared T-cell receptor alpha chains are generated in the human thymus.

In the case of this clone: Its antigen is currently not known. Per-nucleotide qualities are absent, and no much larger clonotype sits a single base away.

Trimming at the junction amounts to 1 base on V and 6 bases on J, and the germline ends lie 10 bases apart. From a lookup of the germline V gene (reference sequence), CDR1 and CDR2 are SEHNR and FQNEAQ. Measured from the cysteine to the phenylalanine, the CDR3 is 13 residues long. Here the CDR3 DNA is all that survives: 39 bases in frame from base 1. The library was produced with the immunoSEQ multiplex PCR assay. Held by TCRdb, this immuneACCESS table contains in-frame sequences only and omits some clones. Under half of the omission traces to an unresolved V gene where checked; the cause of the rest is unknown. This sample gives hundreds of thousands of clones in total; roughly 88% of them show up just once. The leading ten clones occupy under 0.012% of the sample. These same records also appear under a second study, on human thymus T cells. The second source states: Immunologically healthy infants undergoing open corrective cardiac surgery for congenital heart defects in Finland were used as donors. Thymus tissue was collected as surgical resects that were removed during corrective cardiac surgery. Both the thymic and the peripheral blood repertoires appeared to show biased V and J gene segment usage. Highly overlapping thymic TCR repertoires among unrelated individuals were reported in the related research. The study used roughly 8 infant thymus samples plus four related peripheral blood samples to characterize TCR alpha and beta repertoires. Donor ages ranged from roughly 7 to 250 days, and the cohort comprised about six male and a couple of female infants. Thymocytes were mechanically released from the tissue and were stored as pellets of about 9.5-33 million cells at -70 degrees C. Genomic DNA was extracted from frozen cell pellets with a QIAsymphony instrument. Using the immunoSEQ multiplex PCR assay, the TCRB and TCRAD loci were amplified from a standardized quantity of quality-controlled genomic DNA. The amplicons spanned the V(D)J region and were long enough to cover the CDR3 and allow V and J genes to be identified. The amplicons were sequenced on an Illumina platform via the commercial immunoSEQ service. Primer bias and sequencing errors were corrected as previously described, and TCRAD and TCRB definitions were based on the IMGT database. The repertoires were analysed using immunoSEQ Analyzer 3.0 and VDJTools for basic statistics, V/J segment usage, diversity estimates, rarefaction and pairwise overlap. Diversity was estimated with Chao1, ChaoE, Efron-Thisted, Shannon and inverse Simpson indices, and also on datasets down-sampled to the smallest sample. Repertoire overlap used strict matching of CDR3 nucleotide sequence, V gene and J gene, with Jaccard-based multidimensional scaling clustering. Thymus samples yielded on average roughly 790,000 unique TCRB clonotypes, compared with 80,000 to 85,000 from blood samples.

The sequenced sample was thymocytes. Recombination linked TRBV7-9 to TRBJ2-7; a weak D assignment points to TRBD1 (7 bases agree). The sequence derives from a girl in the first two years of life with a congenital heart defect. Donor details come from another sample of the same person, matched by shared clones. The CDR3 amino acid sequence is: CASSLGQGGEQYF. The bases read TGTGCCAGCAGCTTAGGACAGGGAGGCGAGCAGTACTTC.